A single sample is the source of the 32 T cell receptor beta chains below, sequenced in a study of cytomegalovirus exposure and HLA in healthy donors. TCRdb's copy holds only in-frame clones and misses some; the assay was immunoSEQ multiplex PCR. Of 200,000 to 250,000 clones listed, more than 75% are singletons. Sequenced: PBMCs. Source of these receptors: a man in his late teens or twenties in good health and CMV-seronegative.

J is TRBJ2-1 and V is TRBV15, with D possibly TRBD1 on 5 matching bases. This CDR3 region has 13 residues. V lost 0 bases and J 7 bases, leaving 7 bases between the germline ends. Germline CDR1 LNHNV, CDR2 YYDKDF (reference sequence). In nucleotides, the CDR3 is TGTGCCACCAGCAGAGATGACAGTAATGAGCAGTTCTTC. Translation gives CATSRDDSNEQFF.

The chain is built from TRBV27 and TRBJ2-7; possible D gene TRBD2, 5 bases. Germline lookup yields CDR1 MNHEY and CDR2 SMNVEV (reference sequence). Trimming removed 7 bases at V and 5 bases at J, with 18 bases between. CDR3 length: 14 residues. The CDR3 nucleotides read TGTGCCAGCACCTCTCTTCTTGGGAGTGACGAGCAGTACTTC. Translated, it gives CASTSLLGSDEQYF.

The V and J genes are TRBV4-3 and TRBJ2-2; D perhaps matches TRBD2 (5 bases). V lost 1 base and J 8 bases, leaving 8 bases between the germline ends. The CDR3 totals 13 residues. The germline V gene encodes CDR1 LGHNA and CDR2 YSLEER. The CDR3 nucleotides read TGCGCCAGCAGCCAAGCGAGGAGGGGGGAGCTGTTTTTT. Translation gives CASSQARRGELFF.

V usage is TRBV18 and J usage is TRBJ1-1; 11 nucleotides align to TRBD1. CDR3 length: 14 amino acids. CDR1 and CDR2 (germline): KGHSH, LQKENI. The J segment lost 5 bases and the V segment lost 6 bases, leaving 5 bases of the junction unmatched. In nucleotides, the CDR3 is TGTGCCAGCTCTCCAGGGACAGGGGGTACTGAAGCTTTCTTT. It encodes CASSPGTGGTEAFF.

V usage is TRBV7-2 and J usage is TRBJ1-5, with TRBD1 as a possible D gene (5 bases). The CDR3 spans 14 residues. Trimming took off 1 base at V and 4 bases at J, with 8 bases between the two ends. The germline gives CDR1 SGHTA, CDR2 FQGNSA. In DNA, the CDR3 is TGTGCCAGCAGCTTAGGACAGACGAATCAGCCCCAGCATTTT. Residues: CASSLGQTNQPQHF. Supplemented by reference TRBV7-2 and TRBJ1-5, the full variable domain reads GAGVSQSPSNKVTEKGKDVELRCDPISGHTALYWYRQSLGQGLEFLIYFQGNSAPDKSGLPSDRFSAERTGGSVSTLTIQRTQQEDSAVYLCASSLGQTNQPQHFGDGTRLSIL.

This clone was observed once. This same CDR3 is encoded by further DNA sequences in the sample. This chain connects TRBV5-6 to TRBJ1-1; 7 bases fit TRBD1. The CDR3 is 13 residues long. V lost 0 bases and J lost 7; bases outside the gene matches: 3. Germline-derived CDR1 and CDR2 are SGHDT and YYEEEE. CDR3 sequence reads: CASSLAGGLEAFF. As DNA, the CDR3 is TGTGCCAGCAGCTTGGCAGGGGGACTTGAAGCTTTCTTT.

This chain uses TRBV5-4 with TRBJ1-3, with 9 nucleotides matching TRBD1. The germline CDR1 and CDR2 sequences are SGHNT and YYREEE (reference sequence). This CDR3 has 13 residues. With V trimmed by 5 bases and J by 4 bases, 1 base remained unmatched. CDR3 DNA: TGTGCCAGCAGGGACAGGGGAGGAAACACCATATATTTT. Its protein is CASRDRGGNTIYF.

The chain has TRBV4-2 and TRBJ1-2; D is possibly TRBD1 (6 bases). The CDR3 length is 16 residues. The germline CDR1 and CDR2 sequences are LGHNA and YNFKEQ. The V end lost 1 base, the J end lost 0 bases, and 12 bases lay between the germline ends. The CDR3 DNA follows: TGTGCCAGCAGCCAAGGCGGTCAGGGGACTAACTATGGCTACACCTTC. It yields the protein CASSQGGQGTNYGYTF.

This sequence joins TRBV10-2 and TRBJ2-3, with a weak D call TRBD1 (5 bases). The CDR3 length is 15 residues. Germline CDR1 and CDR2: WSHSY and SAAADI. V was clipped by 2 bases and J by 2 bases, with 11 bases between them. DNA for the CDR3: TGCGCCAGCAGTGAGGGAGACAGTGTCACAGATACGCAGTATTTT. Its translation: CASSEGDSVTDTQYF.

The chain employs TRBV28 and TRBJ2-7, with 10 nucleotides matching TRBD1. Germline V gene lookup returns CDR1 MDHEN and CDR2 SYDVKM. The CDR3 contains 15 residues. With 5 bases clipped from V and 5 bases from J, the junction kept 9 bases outside the gene matches. CDR3 nucleotide sequence: TGTGCCAGCAGTCTAAGGGACAGGGGTCTCGACGAGCAGTACTTC. As protein: CASSLRDRGLDEQYF.

The V gene is TRBV28, the J gene TRBJ2-6, with D tentatively TRBD1 (6 bases). V gave up 2 bases and J gave up 3 bases, with 23 bases separating them. The CDR3 loop spans 20 amino acids. CDR1 and CDR2 (germline): MDHEN, SYDVKM. CDR3 DNA sequence: TGTGCCAGCAGTTTACCTACAGGGAATACCCCTCTGGATGGGGCCAACGTCCTGACTTTC. It is translated as CASSLPTGNTPLDGANVLTF.

The V call is TRBV19, the J call TRBJ2-3, with 8 bases matching TRBD1. CDR1 is LNHDA, CDR2 SQIVND, per germline (reference sequence). The CDR3 is made up of 16 amino acids. Unmatched junction bases numbered 7, after V lost 4 bases and J lost 1 base. The CDR3: CASSTFGQGGTDTQYF. CDR3 sequence (DNA): TGTGCCAGTAGTACCTTTGGACAGGGTGGCACAGATACGCAGTATTTT.

This chain joins TRBV9 and TRBJ2-3, with a tentative D call TRBD2 (6 bases). The CDR3 totals 15 residues. Germline CDR1 is SGDLS and CDR2 is YYNGEE. V lost 5 bases and J lost 3, with 16 bases in between. The CDR3 sequence is CASSRRVVLTDTQYF. CDR3 nucleotide sequence: TGTGCCAGCAGTAGGAGGGTCGTGCTGACAGATACGCAGTATTTT.

The chain employs TRBV6-5 and TRBJ2-2; the D gene is possibly TRBD1 (5 bases). This CDR3 has 13 residues. CDR1 is MNHEY, CDR2 SVGAGI, per germline. Trimming pared 6 bases from V and 5 bases from J, leaving 10 bases between. The CDR3 loop is CASSPHRTGELFF. As DNA, the CDR3 is TGTGCCAGCAGCCCCCACAGGACCGGGGAGCTGTTTTTT.

This clone has just one count. This rearrangement joins TRBV7-9 to TRBJ2-1; possibly TRBD1 for D (7 bases). V lost 4 bases and J 0 bases, leaving 16 bases between the germline ends. CDR3 length: 17 amino acids. Germline loops: CDR1 SEHNR, CDR2 FQNEAQ (reference sequence). The DNA for the CDR3 is TGTGCCAGCAGCTCTCCGGTGCGGGACAGCTCCTACAATGAGCAGTTCTTC. This translates into CASSSPVRDSSYNEQFF.

The gene calls are TRBV6-6 and TRBJ2-7; a weak D match, TRBD2 (5 bases). Trimming left V 0 bases short and J 2 bases short, with 11 bases between. CDR3 length: 15 residues. Germline V gives CDR1 MNHNY, CDR2 SVGAGI (reference sequence). The CDR3 sequence: CASSYSSSGTYEQYF. In DNA, the CDR3 is TGTGCCAGCAGTTACTCGAGTTCCGGGACCTACGAGCAGTACTTC.

CDR3 in amino acids: CASSPPGGLKTGELFF. DNA of the CDR3: TGTGCCAGCAGCCCTCCAGGAGGACTCAAAACCGGGGAGCTGTTTTTT. This rearrangement joins TRBV7-9 to TRBJ2-2, with a possible D match to TRBD2 (5 bases). The CDR3 contains 16 residues. CDR1 is SEHNR, CDR2 FQNEAQ, per germline (reference sequence). Trimming took 5 bases from V and 5 from J, leaving 18 bases between them.

The rearrangement joins TRBV28 to TRBJ2-1; 9 positions match TRBD2. Germline CDR1 is MDHEN and CDR2 is SYDVKM. Trimming removed 6 bases from V and 8 bases from J; junction bases left unmatched: 8. The CDR3 length is 14 residues. The CDR3 coding sequence is TGTGCCAGCAGAGCGGGGGGAAGTATTGATGAGCAGTTCTTC. This sequence encodes CASRAGGSIDEQFF.

This rearrangement joins TRBV29-1 to TRBJ2-7, with unresolved D. The CDR3 has 11 amino acids. The V gene lost 4 bases and the J gene lost 1 base, with 5 bases spanning the gap. From germline, CDR1 is SQVTM and CDR2 ANQGSEA. The CDR3: CSVVRSYEQYF. CDR3 in DNA: TGCAGCGTTGTCAGGTCCTACGAGCAGTACTTC.

The chain employs TRBV6-5 and TRBJ1-1; 7 bases agree with TRBD1. The CDR3 runs to 13 residues. Germline V gene data show CDR1 as MNHEY and CDR2 as SVGAGI. V lost 2 bases to trimming and J lost 10 bases; unmatched junction nucleotides: 7. The chain's CDR3 is CASSYDRQGRAFF. The CDR3 DNA is TGTGCCAGCAGTTACGACCGACAGGGTAGAGCTTTCTTT.

This sequence joins TRBV7-8 and TRBJ2-7; 9 bases agree with TRBD1. V gave up 1 base and J gave up 3 bases; unmatched junction bases: 1. Germline CDR1 and CDR2: SGHVS and FQNEAQ. This CDR3 contains 14 residues. Written as DNA, the CDR3 is TGTGCCAGCAGCTTAGTGGACAGGGGCTACGAGCAGTACTTC. It codes for CASSLVDRGYEQYF.

The chain combines TRBV30 with TRBJ1-3; D uncertain. Per germline, CDR1 GTSNPN and CDR2 SVGIG (reference sequence). V was cut by 2 bases and J by 0 bases, with 8 bases left in between. The CDR3 is 14 amino acids. CDR3 in DNA: TGTGCCTGGAGTCCCTCTATCTCTGGAAACACCATATATTTT. Translating it yields CAWSPSISGNTIYF.

This sequence joins TRBV28 and TRBJ2-7, with a possible D match to TRBD2 (5 bases). The V end lost 6 bases, the J end lost 1 base, and 10 bases lay between the germline ends. This CDR3 comprises 13 residues. Per germline, CDR1 MDHEN and CDR2 SYDVKM. The CDR3 nucleotides are TGTGCCAGCAGATATTCGGGATCCTACGAGCAGTACTTC. Amino acids: CASRYSGSYEQYF.

This chain joins TRBV18 and TRBJ2-5; D is undetermined. V lost 8 bases and J 2 bases, leaving 6 bases between the germline ends. The CDR3 length is 11 residues. The germline V gene encodes CDR1 KGHSH and CDR2 LQKENI. CDR3 sequence reads: CASQMQETQYF. As DNA, the CDR3 is TGTGCCAGCCAGATGCAAGAGACCCAGTACTTC.

The chain uses TRBV27 and TRBJ1-1, with D possibly matching TRBD1 (6 bases). The CDR3 has 14 amino acids. Germline values: CDR1 MNHEY, CDR2 SMNVEV (reference sequence). V dropped 4 bases and J dropped 4 bases, with 13 bases sitting between them. The CDR3 coding sequence is TGTGCCAGCAGTTACAGGGTTCCGGGCACTGAAGCTTTCTTT. It translates to CASSYRVPGTEAFF.

The rearrangement links TRBV4-3 to TRBJ1-6, with a possible D match to TRBD1 (5 bases). The CDR3 is made up of 14 amino acids. Germline V gives CDR1 LGHNA, CDR2 YSLEER. The V gene lost 0 bases and the J gene lost 8 bases, with 8 bases spanning the gap. CDR3 amino acids: CASSQEGVDSPLHF. The CDR3 DNA is TGCGCCAGCAGCCAAGAAGGGGTTGATTCACCCCTCCACTTT.

V usage is TRBV5-1 and J usage is TRBJ2-7; TRBD2 is a possible D gene (5 bases). The CDR3 has 12 amino acids. V shed 2 bases and J shed 5 bases, with 8 bases lying between them. Germline loops: CDR1 SGHRS, CDR2 YFSETQ. This chain's CDR3 is CASSLKGDEQYF. The CDR3 DNA reads as TGCGCCAGCAGCTTAAAGGGAGACGAGCAGTACTTC.

Here the CDR3 reads CASSFIPTGDGQPQHF. CDR3 bases: TGTGCCAGCAGCTTTATCCCCACCGGGGATGGTCAGCCCCAGCATTTT. The gene calls are TRBV7-2 and TRBJ1-5; D call uncertain. The CDR3 consists of 16 residues. Per the germline V gene, CDR1 is SGHTA and CDR2 is FQGNSA. V lost 3 bases, J lost 6 bases, and 18 bases lay in between.

V and J are TRBV5-1 and TRBJ1-1, with a tentative D call TRBD1 (5 bases). This CDR3 spans 15 amino acids. CDR1 SGHRS and CDR2 YFSETQ come from the germline V gene. With 7 bases removed from V and 6 bases from J, the gap between germline ends came to 22 bases. The CDR3 sequence: CASAPGGGTSAEAFF. The CDR3 DNA follows: TGCGCCAGCGCCCCCGGGGGGGGTACCTCGGCTGAAGCTTTCTTT. Full variable domain (remainder filled in from reference TRBV5-1 and TRBJ1-1): KAGVTQTPRYLIKTRGQQVTLSCSPISGHRSVSWYQQTPGQGLQFLFEYFSETQRNKGNFPGRFSGRQFSNSRSEMNVSTLELGDSALYLCASAPGGGTSAEAFFGQGTRLTVV.

The chain recombines TRBV28 with TRBJ1-4; 11 nucleotides agree with TRBD1. This CDR3 comprises 15 residues. The ends lost 5 bases at V and 9 bases at J; junction bases unmatched: 8. Germline-derived CDR1 and CDR2 are MDHEN and SYDVKM. CDR3: CASSPGTGGMKKLFF. The DNA for the CDR3 is TGTGCCAGCAGTCCCGGGACAGGGGGAATGAAAAAACTGTTTTTT.

This clone was counted at least ten times. The V gene is TRBV19, the J gene TRBJ1-5; 7 bases line up with TRBD1. CDR1 and CDR2 (germline): LNHDA, SQIVND (reference sequence). CDR3 length equals 16 residues. V was clipped by 6 bases and J by 5 bases; unmatched bases: 13. CDR3 sequence (DNA): TGTGCCAGTAGAGAGGCCGACAGGGCTACCCATCAGCCCCAGCATTTT. It translates to CASREADRATHQPQHF.

CDR3 loop: CASKEGYGYTF. The CDR3 region has the DNA TGTGCCAGCAAAGAGGGCTATGGCTACACCTTC. This chain links TRBV2 with TRBJ1-2; no clear D gene. The CDR3 loop spans 11 amino acids. Looked up from germline, CDR1 is SNHLY and CDR2 is FYNNEI. The V and J ends lost 7 bases and 4 bases respectively, with 7 bases between them.